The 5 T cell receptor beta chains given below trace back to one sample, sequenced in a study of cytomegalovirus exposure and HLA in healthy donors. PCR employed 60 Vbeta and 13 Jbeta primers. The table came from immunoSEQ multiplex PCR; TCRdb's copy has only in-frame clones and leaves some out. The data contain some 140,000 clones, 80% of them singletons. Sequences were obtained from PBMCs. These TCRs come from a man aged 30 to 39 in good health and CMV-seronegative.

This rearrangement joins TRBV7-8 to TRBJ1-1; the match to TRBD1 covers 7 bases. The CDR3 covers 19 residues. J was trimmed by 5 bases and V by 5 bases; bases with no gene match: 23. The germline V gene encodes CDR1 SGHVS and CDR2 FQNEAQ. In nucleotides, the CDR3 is TGTGCCAGCAGCCCACCACCGCTGGGACAGTCTCAAGGAGGGACTGAAGCTTTCTTT. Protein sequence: CASSPPPLGQSQGGTEAFF.

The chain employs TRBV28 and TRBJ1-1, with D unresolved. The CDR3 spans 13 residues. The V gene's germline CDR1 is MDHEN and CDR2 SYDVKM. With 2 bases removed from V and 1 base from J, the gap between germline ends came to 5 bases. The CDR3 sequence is CASSLIENTEAFF. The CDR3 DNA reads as TGTGCCAGCAGTTTAATAGAGAACACTGAAGCTTTCTTT. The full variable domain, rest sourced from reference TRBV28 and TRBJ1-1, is DVKVTQSSRYLVKRTGEKVFLECVQDMDHENMFWYRQDPGLGLRLIYFSYDVKMKEKGDIPEGYSVSREKKERFSLILESASTNQTSMYLCASSLIENTEAFFGQGTRLTVV.

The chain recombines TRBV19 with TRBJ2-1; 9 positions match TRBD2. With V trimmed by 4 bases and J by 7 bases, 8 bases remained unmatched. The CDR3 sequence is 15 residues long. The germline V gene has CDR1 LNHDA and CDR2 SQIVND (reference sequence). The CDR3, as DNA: TGTGCCAGTAGTAGGTCTAGCGGGATTAATAATGAGCAGTTCTTC. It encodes CASSRSSGINNEQFF.

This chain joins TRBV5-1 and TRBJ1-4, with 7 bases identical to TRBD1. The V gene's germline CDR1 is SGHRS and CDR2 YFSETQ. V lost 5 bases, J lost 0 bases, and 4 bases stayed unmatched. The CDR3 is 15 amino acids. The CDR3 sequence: CASRDTGATNEKLFF. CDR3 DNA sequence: TGCGCCAGCAGGGATACAGGGGCAACTAATGAAAAACTGTTTTTT.

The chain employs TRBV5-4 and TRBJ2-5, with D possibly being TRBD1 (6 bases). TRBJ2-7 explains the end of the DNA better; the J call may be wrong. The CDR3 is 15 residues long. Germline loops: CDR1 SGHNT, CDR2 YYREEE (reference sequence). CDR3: CASSLGGTPNYEQYF. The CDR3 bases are TGTGCCAGCAGCTTGGGGGGGACACCGAACTACGAGCAGTACTTC.